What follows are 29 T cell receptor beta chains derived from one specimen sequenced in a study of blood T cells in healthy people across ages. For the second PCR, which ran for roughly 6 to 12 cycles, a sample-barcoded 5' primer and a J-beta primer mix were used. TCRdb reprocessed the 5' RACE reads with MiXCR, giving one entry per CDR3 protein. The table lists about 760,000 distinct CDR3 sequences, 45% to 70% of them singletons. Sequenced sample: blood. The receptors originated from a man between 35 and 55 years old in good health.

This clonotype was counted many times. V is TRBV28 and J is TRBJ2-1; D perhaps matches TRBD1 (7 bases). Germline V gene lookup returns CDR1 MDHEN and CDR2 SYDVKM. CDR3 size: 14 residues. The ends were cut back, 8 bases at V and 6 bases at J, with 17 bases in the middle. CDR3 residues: CASVDREAVNEQFF. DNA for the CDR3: TGTGCCAGCGTCGACAGGGAGGCTGTCAATGAGCAGTTCTTC.

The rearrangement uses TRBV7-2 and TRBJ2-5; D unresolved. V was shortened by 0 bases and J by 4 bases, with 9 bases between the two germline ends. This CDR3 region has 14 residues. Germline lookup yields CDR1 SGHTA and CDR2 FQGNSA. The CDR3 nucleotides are TGTGCCAGCAGCTTAGCTAGACGACCAGAGACCCAGTACTTC. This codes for CASSLARRPETQYF. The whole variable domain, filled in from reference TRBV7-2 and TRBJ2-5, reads GAGVSQSPSNKVTEKGKDVELRCDPISGHTALYWYRQSLGQGLEFLIYFQGNSAPDKSGLPSDRFSAERTGGSVSTLTIQRTQQEDSAVYLCASSLARRPETQYFGPGTRLLVL.

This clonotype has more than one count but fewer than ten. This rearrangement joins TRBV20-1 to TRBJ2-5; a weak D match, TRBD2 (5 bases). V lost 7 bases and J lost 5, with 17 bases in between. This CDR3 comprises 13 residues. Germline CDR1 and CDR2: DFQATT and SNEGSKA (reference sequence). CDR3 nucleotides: TGCAGTGAGGGAGCTCGTGGACTCGAGACCCAGTACTTC. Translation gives CSEGARGLETQYF.

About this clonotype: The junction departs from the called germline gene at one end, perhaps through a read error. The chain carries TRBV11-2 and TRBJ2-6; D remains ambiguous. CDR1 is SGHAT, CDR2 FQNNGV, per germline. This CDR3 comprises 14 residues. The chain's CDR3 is CATSPSLGANVLTF. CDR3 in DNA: TGTGCCACCAGCCCCTCACTGGGGGCCAACGTCCTGACTTTC.

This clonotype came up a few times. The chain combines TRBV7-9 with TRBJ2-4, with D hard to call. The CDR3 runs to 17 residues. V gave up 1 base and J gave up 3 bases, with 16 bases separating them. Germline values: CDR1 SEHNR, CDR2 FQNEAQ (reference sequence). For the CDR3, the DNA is TGTGCCAGCAGCTTAGGAATAGACCTCCGTGGCAAAAACATTCAGTACTTC. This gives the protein CASSLGIDLRGKNIQYF.

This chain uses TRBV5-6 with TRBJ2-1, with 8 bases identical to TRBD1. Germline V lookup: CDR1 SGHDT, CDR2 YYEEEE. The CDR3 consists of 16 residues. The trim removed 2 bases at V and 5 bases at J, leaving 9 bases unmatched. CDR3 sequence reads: CASSFLDRGKNNEQFF. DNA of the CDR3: TGTGCCAGCAGCTTTTTAGACAGGGGTAAGAACAATGAGCAGTTCTTC.

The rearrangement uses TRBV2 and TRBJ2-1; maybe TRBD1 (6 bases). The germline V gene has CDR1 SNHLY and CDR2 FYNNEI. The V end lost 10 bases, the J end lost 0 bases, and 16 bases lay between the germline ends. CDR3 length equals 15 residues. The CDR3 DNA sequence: TGTGCCATACGGATCGGACAGCTCTCCTACAATGAGCAGTTCTTC. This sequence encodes CAIRIGQLSYNEQFF.

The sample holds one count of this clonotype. The CDR3 DNA sequence: TGTGCCAGCAGGGGACAGGGGGCAGGTCAGCCCCAGCATTTT. Translation: CASRGQGAGQPQHF. J is TRBJ1-5 and V is TRBV6-1; 12 bases match TRBD1. The CDR3 covers 14 residues. The V gene end was trimmed by 6 bases and the J gene end by 6 bases; junction bases not matched to a gene: 3. The germline V gene has CDR1 MNHNS and CDR2 SASEGT.

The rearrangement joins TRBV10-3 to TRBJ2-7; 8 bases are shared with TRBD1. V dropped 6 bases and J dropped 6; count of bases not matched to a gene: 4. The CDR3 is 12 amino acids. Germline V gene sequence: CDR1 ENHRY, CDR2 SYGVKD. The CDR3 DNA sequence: TGTGCCATCAGGGGACAGGAGGTCGAGCAGTACTTC. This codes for CAIRGQEVEQYF.

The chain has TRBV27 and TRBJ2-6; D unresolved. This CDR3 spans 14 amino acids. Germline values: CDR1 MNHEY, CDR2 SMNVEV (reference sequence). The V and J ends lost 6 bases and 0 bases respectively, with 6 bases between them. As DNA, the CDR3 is TGTGCCAGCAGACACGTCTCTGGGGCCAACGTCCTGACTTTC. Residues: CASRHVSGANVLTF.

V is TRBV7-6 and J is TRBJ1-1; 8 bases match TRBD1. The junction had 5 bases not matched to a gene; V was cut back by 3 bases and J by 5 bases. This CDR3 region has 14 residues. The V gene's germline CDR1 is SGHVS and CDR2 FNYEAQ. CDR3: CASSFGQGPTEAFF. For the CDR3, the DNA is TGTGCCAGCAGCTTCGGACAGGGCCCGACTGAAGCTTTCTTT.

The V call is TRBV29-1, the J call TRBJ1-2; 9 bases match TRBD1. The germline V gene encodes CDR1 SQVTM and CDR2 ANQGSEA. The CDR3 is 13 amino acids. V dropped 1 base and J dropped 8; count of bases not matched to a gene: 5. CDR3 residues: CSVEGGTGQGYTF. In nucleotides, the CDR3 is TGCAGCGTTGAAGGGGGGACAGGGCAAGGCTACACCTTC.

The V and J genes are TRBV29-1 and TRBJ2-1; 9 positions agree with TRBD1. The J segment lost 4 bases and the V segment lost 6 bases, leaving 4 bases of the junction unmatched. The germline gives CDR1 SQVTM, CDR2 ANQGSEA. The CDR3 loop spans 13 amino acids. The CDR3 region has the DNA TGCAGCGTGAGGGGACAGGGTTACAATGAGCAGTTCTTC. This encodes CSVRGQGYNEQFF.

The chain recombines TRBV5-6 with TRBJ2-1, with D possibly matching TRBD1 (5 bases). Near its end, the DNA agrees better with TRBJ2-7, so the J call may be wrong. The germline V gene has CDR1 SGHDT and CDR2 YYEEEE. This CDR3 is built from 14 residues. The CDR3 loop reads CASTGMSSYNEQYF. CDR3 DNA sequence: TGTGCCAGCACAGGGATGAGCTCCTACAATGAGCAGTACTTC.

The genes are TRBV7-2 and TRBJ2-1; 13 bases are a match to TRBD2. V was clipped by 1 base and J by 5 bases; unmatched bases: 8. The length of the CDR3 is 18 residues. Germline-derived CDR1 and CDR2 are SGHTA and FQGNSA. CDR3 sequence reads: CASSLGTSGSFRNNEQFF. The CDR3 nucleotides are TGTGCCAGCAGCTTAGGGACTAGCGGGAGTTTCCGCAACAATGAGCAGTTCTTC. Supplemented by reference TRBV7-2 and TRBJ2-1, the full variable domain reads GAGVSQSPSNKVTEKGKDVELRCDPISGHTALYWYRQSLGQGLEFLIYFQGNSAPDKSGLPSDRFSAERTGGSVSTLTIQRTQQEDSAVYLCASSLGTSGSFRNNEQFFGPGTRLTVL.

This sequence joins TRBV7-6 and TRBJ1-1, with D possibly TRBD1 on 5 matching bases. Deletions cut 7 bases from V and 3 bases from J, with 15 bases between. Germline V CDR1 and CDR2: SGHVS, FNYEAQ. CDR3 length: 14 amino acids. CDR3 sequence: CASTRTGGDTEAFF. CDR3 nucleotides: TGTGCCAGCACCAGAACCGGGGGGGACACTGAAGCTTTCTTT.

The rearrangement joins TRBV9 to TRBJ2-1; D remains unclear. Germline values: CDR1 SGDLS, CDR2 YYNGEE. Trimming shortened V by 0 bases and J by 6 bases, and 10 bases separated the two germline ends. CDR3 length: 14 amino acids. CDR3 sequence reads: CASSVESMLNEQFF. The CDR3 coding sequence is TGTGCCAGCAGCGTAGAGTCTATGCTCAATGAGCAGTTCTTC.

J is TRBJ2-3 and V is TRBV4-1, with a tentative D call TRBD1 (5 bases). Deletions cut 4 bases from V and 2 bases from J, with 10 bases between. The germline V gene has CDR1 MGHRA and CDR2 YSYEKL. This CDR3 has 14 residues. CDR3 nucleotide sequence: TGCGCCAGCAGCCGTGACAGATACACAGATACGCAGTATTTT. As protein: CASSRDRYTDTQYF.

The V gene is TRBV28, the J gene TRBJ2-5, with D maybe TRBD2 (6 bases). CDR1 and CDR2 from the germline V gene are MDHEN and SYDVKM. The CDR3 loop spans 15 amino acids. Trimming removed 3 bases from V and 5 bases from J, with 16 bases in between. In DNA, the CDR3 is TGTGCCAGCAGTTTGGGGGGTAGGGTCGGGGAGACCCAGTACTTC. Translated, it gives CASSLGGRVGETQYF.

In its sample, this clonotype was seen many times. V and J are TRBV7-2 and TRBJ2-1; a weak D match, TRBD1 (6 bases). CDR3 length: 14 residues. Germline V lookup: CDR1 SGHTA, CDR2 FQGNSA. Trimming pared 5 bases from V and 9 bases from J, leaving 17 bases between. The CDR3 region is CASSPSQGFGEQFF. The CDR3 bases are TGTGCCAGCAGCCCTTCTCAGGGGTTTGGTGAGCAGTTCTTC.

The CDR3 protein is CASSSLHEQYF. CDR3 nucleotides: TGTGCCAGCAGCTCCCTCCACGAGCAGTACTTC. This chain joins TRBV5-6 and TRBJ2-7; D unclear. The CDR3 totals 11 residues. Trimming removed 3 bases from V and 5 bases from J, with 6 bases in between. Germline V gene lookup returns CDR1 SGHDT and CDR2 YYEEEE. Variable domain in full (rest from reference TRBV5-6 and TRBJ2-7): DAGVTQSPTHLIKTRGQQVTLRCSPKSGHDTVSWYQQALGQGPQFIFQYYEEEERQRGNFPDRFSGHQFPNYSSELNVNALLLGDSALYLCASSSLHEQYFGPGTRLTVT.

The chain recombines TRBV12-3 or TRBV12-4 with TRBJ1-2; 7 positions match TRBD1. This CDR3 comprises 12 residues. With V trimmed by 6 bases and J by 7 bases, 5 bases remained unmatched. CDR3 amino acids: CASSPGQFGYTF. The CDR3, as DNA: TGTGCCAGCAGCCCGGGACAGTTTGGCTACACCTTC.

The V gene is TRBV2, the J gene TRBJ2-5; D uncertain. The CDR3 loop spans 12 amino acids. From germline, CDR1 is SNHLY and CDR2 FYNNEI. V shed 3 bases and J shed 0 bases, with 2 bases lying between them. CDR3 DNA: TGTGCCAGCAGTGACGACCAAGAGACCCAGTACTTC. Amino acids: CASSDDQETQYF.

The CDR3 DNA is TGCAGTGCTAGAGGTTTCGGTGGTTCGGGAGATGGCTACACCTTC. Its translation is CSARGFGGSGDGYTF. The chain is built from TRBV20-1 and TRBJ1-2; no clear D gene. This CDR3 comprises 15 residues. V was cut by 1 base and J by 6 bases, with 18 bases left in between. CDR1 DFQATT and CDR2 SNEGSKA come from the germline V gene (reference sequence).

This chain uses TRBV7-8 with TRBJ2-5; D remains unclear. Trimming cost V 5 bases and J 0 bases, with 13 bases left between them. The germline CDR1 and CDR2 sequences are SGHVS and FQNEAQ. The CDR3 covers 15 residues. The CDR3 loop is CASSSDRRYQETQYF. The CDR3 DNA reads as TGTGCCAGCAGCAGCGATAGACGGTACCAAGAGACCCAGTACTTC.

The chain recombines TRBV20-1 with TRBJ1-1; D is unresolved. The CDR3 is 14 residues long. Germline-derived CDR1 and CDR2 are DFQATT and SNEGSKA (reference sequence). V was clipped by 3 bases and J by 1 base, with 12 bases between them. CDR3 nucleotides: TGCAGTGCTAGGCCTCGACCTCAGAACACTGAAGCTTTCTTT. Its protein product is CSARPRPQNTEAFF.

In DNA, the CDR3 is TGTGCCAGCAGCTCCGGGGGGCCCCCAGATACGCAGTATTTT. It codes for CASSSGGPPDTQYF. The rearrangement joins TRBV7-2 to TRBJ2-3, with D perhaps TRBD2 (7 bases). Trimming removed 4 bases from V and 4 bases from J, with 12 bases in between. The germline CDR1 and CDR2 sequences are SGHTA and FQGNSA. The CDR3 runs to 14 residues.

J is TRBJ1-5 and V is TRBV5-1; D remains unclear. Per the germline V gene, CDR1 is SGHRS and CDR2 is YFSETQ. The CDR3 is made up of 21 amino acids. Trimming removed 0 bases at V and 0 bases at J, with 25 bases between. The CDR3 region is CASSLVRLARKAPYSNQPQHF. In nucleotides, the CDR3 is TGCGCCAGCAGCTTGGTCAGACTGGCCCGAAAGGCACCTTATAGCAATCAGCCCCAGCATTTT.

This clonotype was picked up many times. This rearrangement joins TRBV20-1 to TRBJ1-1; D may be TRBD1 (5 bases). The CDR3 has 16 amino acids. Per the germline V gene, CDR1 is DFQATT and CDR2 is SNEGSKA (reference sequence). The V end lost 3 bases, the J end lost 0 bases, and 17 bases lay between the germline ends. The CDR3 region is CSASGGGGRMNTEAFF. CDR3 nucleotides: TGCAGTGCTAGCGGTGGGGGAGGACGGATGAACACTGAAGCTTTCTTT.